The 29 T cell receptor beta chains below all came from one sample that was sequenced in a study of T-cell memory formation after mild COVID-19. TCRdb reanalysed the 5' RACE reads using MiXCR and keeps one entry per CDR3 protein. Altogether around 510,000 distinct CDR3 sequences are present, approximately 21% being singletons, with the ten largest covering around 9.2%. Sequencing used PBMCs or a T cell subset sorted from them (not recorded which). All receptors come from an adult woman who had mild COVID-19 (a few samples of this study predate the infection). Cell type and time point are not known.

This clonotype was seen a few times. V is TRBV30 and J is TRBJ2-7; 8 bases map to TRBD1. This CDR3 has 14 residues. After removal of 5 bases from V and 3 bases from J, the junction contained 9 bases not matched to a gene. The germline V gene encodes CDR1 GTSNPN and CDR2 SVGIG (reference sequence). CDR3 sequence (DNA): TGTGCCTGGGATACCGGGACAGGAAACTACGAGCAGTACTTC. Protein sequence: CAWDTGTGNYEQYF.

This rearrangement joins TRBV5-6 to TRBJ2-3; 12 bases are a match to TRBD2. Germline CDR1 and CDR2: SGHDT and YYEEEE. The CDR3 spans 17 residues. J was trimmed by 0 bases and V by 4 bases; bases with no gene match: 6. CDR3 sequence reads: CASSTQLAGGSTDTQYF. Here the CDR3 DNA reads TGTGCCAGCAGCACCCAACTAGCGGGGGGCAGCACAGATACGCAGTATTTT. The whole variable domain, remainder taken from reference TRBV5-6 and TRBJ2-3, is DAGVTQSPTHLIKTRGQQVTLRCSPKSGHDTVSWYQQALGQGPQFIFQYYEEEERQRGNFPDRFSGHQFPNYSSELNVNALLLGDSALYLCASSTQLAGGSTDTQYFGPGTRLTVL.

This chain uses TRBV12-3 or TRBV12-4 with TRBJ2-3; no clear D gene. The length of the CDR3 is 14 residues. Trimming took off 0 bases at V and 7 bases at J, with 11 bases between the two ends. The CDR3 loop reads CASSLATLWYTQYF. The CDR3 coding sequence is TGTGCCAGCAGTTTAGCTACCCTTTGGTATACGCAGTATTTT.

The rearrangement joins TRBV7-9 to TRBJ2-3; D call uncertain. The CDR3 totals 14 residues. Germline V gene lookup returns CDR1 SEHNR and CDR2 FQNEAQ (reference sequence). V was clipped by 8 bases and J by 2 bases, with 14 bases between them. The CDR3 is CASGPDRSTDTQYF. The DNA for the CDR3 is TGTGCCAGCGGACCGGACCGTTCCACAGATACGCAGTATTTT.

This clonotype turned up a few times. The chain combines TRBV11-2 with TRBJ2-3, with D possibly TRBD2 on 7 matching bases. The CDR3 is made up of 18 amino acids. The V gene lost 3 bases and the J gene lost 2 bases, with 21 bases spanning the gap. Per the germline V gene, CDR1 is SGHAT and CDR2 is FQNNGV. CDR3 DNA sequence: TGTGCCAGCAGCTTTAACTTCGGGGGCGGGGGCCTCACAGATACGCAGTATTTT. It translates to CASSFNFGGGGLTDTQYF.

This clonotype was counted many times. The rearrangement uses TRBV5-1 and TRBJ2-5; the D call may be TRBD1 or TRBD2 (5 bases each). The CDR3 is 12 amino acids. The V end was cut by 7 bases, the J end by 2 bases, with 9 bases between. Germline CDR1 and CDR2: SGHRS and YFSETQ. This CDR3 reads CASSGAQETQYF. CDR3 coding DNA: TGCGCCAGCTCCGGGGCTCAAGAGACCCAGTACTTC.

The rearrangement joins TRBV12-3 or TRBV12-4 to TRBJ1-5; 10 nucleotides line up with TRBD1. With 4 bases clipped from V and 3 bases from J, the junction kept 3 bases outside the gene matches. This CDR3 is built from 15 residues. The CDR3 protein is CASSSGQGDNQPQHF. DNA for the CDR3: TGTGCCAGCAGTTCCGGACAGGGGGACAATCAGCCCCAGCATTTT.

This clonotype was recorded at least ten times. V is TRBV5-1 and J is TRBJ2-2; D ambiguous. Trimming removed 0 bases at V and 1 base at J, with 7 bases between. The CDR3 sequence is 15 residues long. The germline V gene has CDR1 SGHRS and CDR2 YFSETQ. The CDR3 region has the DNA TGCGCCAGCAGCTTGGTAGGCAGGAACACCGGGGAGCTGTTTTTT. Amino acids: CASSLVGRNTGELFF.

The chain uses TRBV3-1 and TRBJ2-1, with TRBD1 matching over 8 bases. CDR1 and CDR2 (germline): LGHDT, YNNKEL (reference sequence). V trimming: 1 base; J trimming: 9 bases; junction bases outside the gene matches: 2. This CDR3 is 13 amino acids long. CDR3 in DNA: TGTGCCAGCAGCCAAGGACAGGGGTCTGAGCAGTTCTTC. Translation: CASSQGQGSEQFF.

The sample holds a few counts of this clonotype. The chain recombines TRBV16 with TRBJ1-6; 8 nucleotides agree with TRBD1. This CDR3 spans 16 amino acids. The ends lost 2 bases at V and 0 bases at J; junction bases unmatched: 0. Germline CDR1 and CDR2: KGHSY and FQNENV. The CDR3 region is CASSQTGGSYNSPLHF. CDR3 DNA sequence: TGTGCCAGCAGCCAAACAGGGGGCTCCTATAATTCACCCCTCCACTTT.

The chain uses TRBV23-1 and TRBJ2-3, with D possibly TRBD1 on 5 matching bases. TRBV23-1 is known as an ORF, though its function is uncertain. V shed 0 bases and J shed 4 bases, with 17 bases lying between them. The CDR3 runs to 17 residues. DNA of the CDR3: TGCGCCAGCAGTCAATCGGGCAGGGATGTTGAGTCAGATACGCAGTATTTT. Translation: CASSQSGRDVESDTQYF.

The chain joins TRBV7-9 to TRBJ2-3; the D is unclear. V was shortened by 5 bases and J by 2 bases, with 11 bases between the two germline ends. Germline V gene sequence: CDR1 SEHNR, CDR2 FQNEAQ (reference sequence). CDR3 length equals 14 residues. CDR3 DNA: TGTGCCAGCAGCCCAGTGGAGTTCACAGATACGCAGTATTTT. Protein sequence: CASSPVEFTDTQYF. Complete variable domain (other parts from reference TRBV7-9 and TRBJ2-3): DTGVSQNPRHKITKRGQNVTFRCDPISEHNRLYWYRQTLGQGPEFLTYFQNEAQLEKSRLLSDRFSAERPKGSFSTLEIQRTEQGDSAMYLCASSPVEFTDTQYFGPGTRLTVL.

This clonotype was found many times. The chain couples TRBV5-1 to TRBJ2-6; 9 bases are shared with TRBD2. V lost 4 bases to trimming and J lost 0 bases; unmatched junction nucleotides: 5. CDR3 length equals 17 residues. The germline gives CDR1 SGHRS, CDR2 YFSETQ. The CDR3 coding sequence is TGCGCCAGCAGCCCGACTAGCGGTTACTCTGGGGCCAACGTCCTGACTTTC. Protein: CASSPTSGYSGANVLTF.

The chain is built from TRBV5-1 and TRBJ2-1; 9 bases line up with TRBD1. This CDR3 comprises 16 residues. Per the germline V gene, CDR1 is SGHRS and CDR2 is YFSETQ. J was trimmed by 9 bases and V by 4 bases; bases with no gene match: 14. CDR3 DNA: TGCGCCAGCAGCCCACTAACACAGGGGGCGTTGTTTGAGCAGTTCTTC. Translation: CASSPLTQGALFEQFF.

The genes are TRBV28 and TRBJ2-1; unclear D gene. The CDR3 extends over 13 amino acids. Trimming pared 3 bases from V and 9 bases from J, leaving 12 bases between. CDR1 is MDHEN, CDR2 SYDVKM, per germline. The CDR3 DNA is TGTGCCAGCAGTTTGGCCCCCGCAAGTGAGCAGTTCTTC. This gives the protein CASSLAPASEQFF.

The V and J genes are TRBV20-1 and TRBJ2-7; unclear D gene. This CDR3 spans 15 amino acids. The germline CDR1 and CDR2 sequences are DFQATT and SNEGSKA (reference sequence). Trimming cost V 0 bases and J 0 bases, with 12 bases left between them. In nucleotides, the CDR3 is TGCAGTGCTAGAGATCGTCAGGTCCTCTCCTACGAGCAGTACTTC. Translating it yields CSARDRQVLSYEQYF.

This clonotype has ten or more counts. The chain joins TRBV7-2 to TRBJ2-2, with 11 nucleotides matching TRBD2. With V trimmed by 3 bases and J by 4 bases, 4 bases remained unmatched. Per germline, CDR1 SGHTA and CDR2 FQGNSA. The CDR3 spans 16 residues. For the CDR3, the DNA is TGTGCCAGCAGCTTTAGCGGGGGGGCTATCACCGGGGAGCTGTTTTTT. It yields the protein CASSFSGGAITGELFF.

The chain recombines TRBV7-3 with TRBJ2-7; 7 bases match TRBD2. Germline-derived CDR1 and CDR2 are SGHTA and FQGTGA. CDR3 size: 16 residues. V lost 5 bases, J lost 6 bases, and 16 bases stayed unmatched. As DNA, the CDR3 is TGTGCCAGCAGCCCCGGGGGGAGCGTTCAAATGCGCGAGCAGTACTTC. This encodes CASSPGGSVQMREQYF.

This clonotype was seen a few times. This chain links TRBV7-9 with TRBJ2-7; D could derive from TRBD1 or TRBD2 (6 bases each). The CDR3 covers 17 residues. In germline, CDR1 is SEHNR, CDR2 FQNEAQ (reference sequence). V lost 2 bases and J 5 bases, leaving 22 bases between the germline ends. The CDR3 sequence: CASSLPPRQDRGNEQYF. CDR3 nucleotide sequence: TGTGCCAGCAGCTTACCCCCTCGACAGGATCGCGGGAACGAGCAGTACTTC.

The chain has TRBV6-1 and TRBJ2-7; 9 nucleotides align to TRBD1. V lost 1 base, J lost 3 bases, and 1 base stayed unmatched. The CDR3 extends over 14 amino acids. Per the germline V gene, CDR1 is MNHNS and CDR2 is SASEGT. CDR3 in DNA: TGTGCCAGCAGTGAAGGGACAGGGGACTACGAGCAGTACTTC. Translation: CASSEGTGDYEQYF.

The genes are TRBV6-1 and TRBJ1-5; 9 bases map to TRBD1. This CDR3 comprises 16 residues. Germline V CDR1 and CDR2: MNHNS, SASEGT. J gave up 1 base and V 4 bases, and 5 bases lay outside the gene matches. CDR3 in amino acids: CASSGTGVGSNQPQHF. Here the CDR3 DNA reads TGTGCCAGCAGTGGGACAGGGGTCGGGAGCAATCAGCCCCAGCATTTT.

This clonotype was picked up a small number of times. V gene TRBV7-9 combines with J gene TRBJ1-2, with 7 bases lining up with TRBD1. This CDR3 comprises 18 residues. J lost 3 bases, V lost 1 base, and 14 bases had no gene match. Per the germline V gene, CDR1 is SEHNR and CDR2 is FQNEAQ (reference sequence). The CDR3 protein is CASSLVRMVGDSHYGYTF. CDR3 bases: TGTGCCAGCAGCTTAGTTCGAATGGTTGGGGACAGTCACTATGGCTACACCTTC.

CDR3 sequence: CASTDPPGFYGYTF. CDR3 in DNA: TGTGCCAGCACCGACCCGCCAGGGTTTTATGGCTACACCTTC. The chain is built from TRBV6-6 and TRBJ1-2; TRBD1 is a possible D gene (5 bases). V dropped 7 bases and J dropped 5 bases, with 17 bases sitting between them. This CDR3 comprises 14 residues. Germline V lookup: CDR1 MNHNY, CDR2 SVGAGI (reference sequence).

This clonotype turned up a few times. V usage is TRBV29-1 and J usage is TRBJ2-1; 7 bases map to TRBD1. The trim removed 6 bases at V and 6 bases at J, leaving 11 bases unmatched. The V gene's germline CDR1 is SQVTM and CDR2 ANQGSEA. CDR3 length: 14 residues. CDR3 protein: CSVDAGTELNEQFF. Here the CDR3 DNA reads TGCAGCGTAGACGCCGGGACAGAACTCAATGAGCAGTTCTTC.

This clonotype has a count of ten or more. The rearrangement uses TRBV12-3 or TRBV12-4 and TRBJ2-1; possibly TRBD1 or TRBD2 for D (5 bases each). The CDR3 sequence is 15 residues long. The V and J ends lost 10 bases and 5 bases respectively, with 21 bases between them. CDR3 coding DNA: TGTGCCACCTCGATATTAATGGGGCGGGACAATGAGCAGTTCTTC. Translating gives CATSILMGRDNEQFF.

A few counts support this clonotype. The V and J genes are TRBV20-1 and TRBJ2-5; D is ambiguous. This CDR3 has 16 amino acids. In germline, CDR1 is DFQATT, CDR2 SNEGSKA (reference sequence). With 1 base removed from V and 2 bases from J, the gap between germline ends came to 17 bases. CDR3 loop: CSARVPALRFQETQYF. The CDR3 DNA reads as TGCAGTGCTAGAGTACCCGCACTCAGATTTCAAGAGACCCAGTACTTC.

The chain joins TRBV4-1 to TRBJ1-1; TRBD1 aligns across 8 bases. Germline V gene data show CDR1 as MGHRA and CDR2 as YSYEKL. The V and J ends lost 4 bases and 3 bases, in that order; junction bases with no gene match: 4. CDR3 length: 14 amino acids. The chain's CDR3 is CASSRPDRDTEAFF. The CDR3 DNA is TGCGCCAGCAGCCGCCCGGACAGGGACACTGAAGCTTTCTTT.

J is TRBJ1-1 and V is TRBV5-1; D gene unclear. CDR3 size: 13 residues. From germline, CDR1 is SGHRS and CDR2 YFSETQ. Trimming took 3 bases from V and 11 from J, leaving 17 bases between them. In DNA, the CDR3 is TGCGCCAGCAGCTGGAAGGAGGGCCAGTCGGCTTTCTTT. Translation gives CASSWKEGQSAFF. Filled out from reference TRBV5-1 and TRBJ1-1, the complete variable domain reads KAGVTQTPRYLIKTRGQQVTLSCSPISGHRSVSWYQQTPGQGLQFLFEYFSETQRNKGNFPGRFSGRQFSNSRSEMNVSTLELGDSALYLCASSWKEGQSAFFGQGTRLTVV.

This clonotype was detected a few times. The rearrangement joins TRBV5-1 to TRBJ2-2; D call uncertain. The germline CDR1 and CDR2 sequences are SGHRS and YFSETQ. The V and J ends lost 4 bases and 6 bases respectively, with 19 bases between them. CDR3 length: 16 amino acids. This chain's CDR3 is CASSLTPPYRAGELFF. In DNA, the CDR3 is TGCGCCAGCAGCCTTACGCCCCCCTACCGCGCCGGGGAGCTGTTTTTT.